A single sample is the source of the 2 T cell receptor beta chains below, sequenced in a study of shared clonotypes between healthy human individuals. CD45RO-negative CD8 cells positively selected for CCR7 made up the naive population, which excluded terminally differentiated effector memory CD45RA+ cells. Using immunoSEQ multiplex PCR, the repertoire was profiled, and TCRdb retains in-frame clones only, with some absent. The data hold approximately 1.9 million clones, with just over 90% observed a single time. The sequenced sample consisted of naive CD8+ T cells from PBMCs. These receptors came from a man between 18 and 29 years old in good health. Some clones in this sample may be carry-over from other donors' samples.

This rearrangement joins TRBV11-3 to TRBJ2-1, with TRBD1 identical over 11 bases. The junction had 6 bases not matched to a gene; V was cut back by 5 bases and J by 9 bases. Germline CDR1 and CDR2: SGHNT and YENEEA. The CDR3 runs to 14 residues. The chain's CDR3 is CASSQWTGGTEQFF. Here the CDR3 DNA reads TGTGCCAGCAGCCAATGGACAGGGGGCACTGAGCAGTTCTTC.

V and J are TRBV7-3 and TRBJ2-2; TRBD2 agrees at 11 bases. Germline CDR1 and CDR2: SGHTA and FQGTGA. The CDR3 has 17 residues. J gave up 2 bases and V 5 bases, and 7 bases lay outside the gene matches. The CDR3 sequence: CASSPGLAGPNTGELFF. CDR3 bases: TGTGCCAGCAGCCCTGGACTAGCGGGCCCTAACACCGGGGAGCTGTTTTTT.